Sequencing of this TCR beta chain was carried out in a study of cytomegalovirus exposure and HLA in healthy donors. Turning to the study itself: Genotyping showed roughly 86% of a few hundred donors falling in the Caucasian-associated ancestry cluster.

General study points: In vitro, a few CMV-associated chains proved specific for CMV antigens. TCR beta sequences reportedly predicted most subjects' HLA-A and HLA-B alleles accurately.

About this clone: Its antigen is unidentified.

The ends lost 0 bases at V and 6 bases at J; junction bases unmatched: 9. CDR1 SGHRS and CDR2 YFSETQ come from the germline V gene. The CDR3 runs 17 residues. Amplification used 60 Vbeta primers and 13 Jbeta primers. The data were produced by immunoSEQ multiplex PCR, yet TCRdb's version contains in-frame clones alone and is incomplete. In all, the sample yields approximately 150,000 clones. The clonotype originates from a woman between 50 and 59 years old in good health and CMV-seronegative. The chain employs TRBV5-1 and TRBJ1-6, with 7 bases fitting TRBD1. Input material: PBMCs. CDR3 in amino acids: CASSLELRTGGNSPLHF. CDR3 nucleotides: TGCGCCAGCAGCTTGGAACTCCGGACAGGCGGTAATTCACCCCTCCACTTT.